This TCR beta chain was captured in a study of blood T cell repertoires in COVID-19. Overall study context: Sources were T cells, B-cell-depleted T cells, or PBMCs; the material itself was cDNA or gDNA.

Original data processing: Quantification of nucleated cells was approximated via reference gene primer amplification. Here immunoSEQ multiplex PCR was the method, and the copy in TCRdb shows in-frame clones only, minus some. V and J calls plus clone size are reproduced from that table; the DNA served to infer D and trimming. The data show around 200,000 clones, approximately 91% seen once. Trimming pared 4 bases from V and 1 base from J, leaving 7 bases between. Germline CDR1 reads SGHDN; CDR2 reads FVKESK. The length of the CDR3 is 14 residues. The receptor was isolated from a man in his late teens or twenties with active or convalescent COVID-19. The V and J genes are TRBV14 and TRBJ2-2; D is unresolved. Sequencing input: peripheral blood. CDR3 region: CASSPLENTGELFF. The CDR3 nucleotides read TGTGCCAGCAGCCCCTTAGAGAACACCGGGGAGCTGTTTTTT.